A single sample gave rise to the 11 T cell receptor beta chains below, sequenced in a study of identical twins. TCRdb passed the 5' RACE reads through MiXCR, listing each CDR3 protein once. The sample includes about 200,000 distinct CDR3 sequences, 15% to 20% of them seen just once. These data were also reused for a study on T cells expressing NK-cell markers.

The sample consisted of CD8+ T cells sorted from blood. Receptors originate from a woman aged 18-29 years in good health.

This chain links TRBV7-9 with TRBJ2-5, with 9 positions matching TRBD2. Per germline, CDR1 SEHNR and CDR2 FQNEAQ (reference sequence). Unmatched junction bases numbered 2, after V lost 2 bases and J lost 1 base. CDR3 length equals 15 residues. CDR3 coding DNA: TGTGCCAGCAGCTTAAGCGGGGGGTCCCAAGAGACCCAGTACTTC. This codes for CASSLSGGSQETQYF.

The chain carries TRBV29-1 and TRBJ1-1; 9 bases agree with TRBD1. The CDR3 totals 13 residues. Per the germline V gene, CDR1 is SQVTM and CDR2 is ANQGSEA. V was clipped by 7 bases and J by 4 bases; unmatched bases: 7. CDR3 region: CSARQGVGTEAFF. The CDR3 DNA is TGCAGCGCCCGACAGGGGGTGGGCACTGAAGCTTTCTTT.

V usage is TRBV4-3 and J usage is TRBJ1-1, with D possibly being TRBD1 (5 bases). Deletions cut 2 bases from V and 3 bases from J, with 16 bases between. Germline CDR1 reads LGHNA; CDR2 reads YSLEER. The CDR3 has 16 residues. The chain's CDR3 is CASSQTGDLRDTEAFF. The CDR3 DNA follows: TGCGCCAGCAGCCAAACGGGGGATTTAAGGGACACTGAAGCTTTCTTT.

This clonotype was observed a handful of times. The J gene is TRBJ2-1, the V gene TRBV20-1; either TRBD1 or TRBD2 may supply D (7 bases each). The ends were cut back, 3 bases at V and 6 bases at J, with 15 bases in the middle. The length of the CDR3 is 14 residues. Germline CDR1 and CDR2: DFQATT and SNEGSKA (reference sequence). CDR3 sequence (DNA): TGCAGTGCTAGCCCAGGGGAGGGGGCCAATGAGCAGTTCTTC. Its translation: CSASPGEGANEQFF.

This clonotype was detected a few times. This rearrangement joins TRBV29-1 to TRBJ1-1; the D gene is possibly TRBD1 (5 bases). Germline V CDR1 and CDR2: SQVTM, ANQGSEA. CDR3 length equals 11 residues. V shed 2 bases and J shed 8 bases, with 9 bases lying between them. The CDR3 DNA is TGCAGCGTTGAATCGGGGGTGGAAGCTTTCTTT. It specifies CSVESGVEAFF.

V usage is TRBV10-2 and J usage is TRBJ2-1; 7 bases are a match to TRBD2. Germline assignment: CDR1 WSHSY and CDR2 SAAADI. Germline trimming cut 3 bases from V and 5 bases from J; bases unmatched to any gene: 10. There are 16 residues in the CDR3. This CDR3 reads CASSDGGRVFHNEQFF. CDR3 nucleotide sequence: TGCGCCAGCAGTGACGGGGGGAGAGTCTTCCACAATGAGCAGTTCTTC.

This clonotype came up many times. This chain links TRBV20-1 with TRBJ1-5, with TRBD1 matching over 7 bases. CDR3 size: 16 residues. The V and J ends lost 4 bases and 2 bases, in that order; junction bases with no gene match: 11. Germline CDR1 DFQATT, CDR2 SNEGSKA (reference sequence). CDR3 DNA: TGCAGTGCTACCGACGCGACAGGGAAGGGCAATCAGCCCCAGCATTTT. Its translation is CSATDATGKGNQPQHF.

The table lists this clonotype with a few counts. V gene TRBV6-2 or TRBV6-3 combines with J gene TRBJ2-1; D ambiguous. V lost 3 bases and J 7 bases, leaving 10 bases between the germline ends. Germline V gene data show CDR1 as MNHEY and CDR2 as SVGEGT. CDR3 length equals 13 residues. CDR3 nucleotides: TGTGCCAGCAGTTATGGCCTGAGGAATGAGCAGTTCTTC. Amino acid sequence: CASSYGLRNEQFF.

The CDR3 DNA reads TGTGCCAGCAGCCTGGGGACAGTCAATCAGCCCCAGCATTTT. Its protein is CASSLGTVNQPQHF. The chain has TRBV6-1 and TRBJ1-5; the match to TRBD1 covers 7 bases. Germline CDR1 and CDR2: MNHNS and SASEGT. Germline trimming cut 6 bases from V and 3 bases from J; bases unmatched to any gene: 5. The CDR3 spans 14 residues.

About this clonotype itself: Because the CDR3 is missing its conserved closing phenylalanine or tryptophan, this is likely a read error. The V gene is TRBV30, the J gene TRBJ2-3, with D unresolved. Trimming took 7 bases from V and 1 from J, leaving 9 bases between them. This CDR3 has 12 amino acids. Germline CDR1 is GTSNPN and CDR2 is SVGIG (reference sequence). The CDR3 is CAFRSGTDTQYL. The CDR3 DNA reads as TGTGCCTTCCGAAGTGGCACAGATACGCAGTATCTT.

This chain links TRBV21-1 with TRBJ2-3. TRBV21-1 is listed as a pseudogene. CDR3 size: 15 residues. CDR3 DNA sequence: TGTGCCAGCAGCAAGTTGGCTCATAGCACAGATACGCAGTATTTT. Translation: CASSKLAHSTDTQYF.